This T cell receptor (beta chain) was recorded in a study of blood T cell repertoires in COVID-19 (dated by TCRdb to 2019 to 2021). About the full investigation: Samples covering the acute and convalescent phases of COVID-19 were provided by collaborators in the United States, Italy and Spain. The dataset comprised deeply sampled blood TCRbeta repertoires from subjects exposed to, actively infected with, or recovered from COVID-19. The repertoires were released in a freely available public database intended as a resource for research on the immune response to SARS-CoV-2. HLA class I and class II types, where available, came from metadata supplied by the sample provider rather than from assay-based typing. The samples were drawn from two sources: the first 160 participants of the ongoing ImmuneRACE study, and over 1,000 subjects contributed by 6 global collaborators. The prospective study material was composed of cDNA or gDNA derived from T cells, B-cell-depleted T cells, or PBMCs. Nearly every sample came with metadata listing a de-identified subject ID, COVID-19 status, age in years and sex. Paper-wide results and their limitations: How much clinical and demographic metadata was included differed by source and by participant, and the metadata was provided uncurated.

Collaborating institutions collected whole blood in K2EDTA tubes following their own protocols. For TCRbeta analysis, collaborators shipped samples in one of three forms: frozen whole blood, isolated PBMCs, or DNA extracted from either of those sample types. The CDR3 starts with the cysteine, ends with the phenylalanine, and has 15 residues. Only the CDR3 part of the read is kept: 45 bases, read in frame from the first base. Sequences LNHDA (CDR1) and SQIVND (CDR2) are obtained from the germline V gene (reference sequence). V and J are trimmed by 5 bases and 10 bases, and the gene matches miss 11 bases of the junction. TCRbeta CDR3 regions were amplified from genomic DNA by means of the immunoSEQ Assay, a bias-controlled multiplex PCR. The original pipeline was this. The number of nucleated cells in each sample was estimated from the amplification of reference gene primers within the assay. To quantify the absolute abundance of each unique TCRbeta CDR3 rearrangement, sequence reads were collapsed and filtered. For each sample, productive Simpson clonality was calculated by taking the square root of Simpson's diversity index across productive rearrangements. TCRdb's version of the immuneACCESS table is confined to in-frame rearrangements and falls short of the full clone set. An unresolved V gene accounts for under half of the shortfall where checked; the remainder is of unknown origin. That table furnishes V, J and clone size, whereas the DNA furnished D and trimming. The sample has some 250,000 clones on record, roughly 88% of them singletons. The leading ten clones occupy approximately 0.8% of the sample.

Points on this clone: Its target antigen remains unknown. Base qualities are missing; no much larger clone stands one base away.

Sequenced: peripheral blood. The sequence joins TRBV19 to TRBJ2-1; 10 of the junction bases match TRBD2. This clonotype originated in a woman under 40 with acute or convalescent COVID-19. This receptor has the CDR3 CASSSGTSAPKEQFF. The DNA sequence reads TGTGCCAGTAGTTCCGGGACTAGCGCGCCGAAGGAGCAGTTCTTC.